The clone carrying this T cell receptor beta chain occurred a few times. Its specificity is unknown. The data are from a study of cytomegalovirus exposure and HLA in healthy donors. The germline CDR1 and CDR2 sequences are SGHTS and YDEGEE. V was cut by 6 bases and J by 5 bases, with 6 bases left in between. This CDR3 region has 12 residues. The study ran its PCR with 60 Vbeta and 13 Jbeta primers. Method: immunoSEQ multiplex PCR; TCRdb's copy keeps in-frame clones and lacks some. Of just over 150,000 clones detected, 75% to 90% appear once; the ten largest clones hold roughly 1.9%. Overall study findings and caveats: Owing to their indistinguishability, certain V segments, notably TRBV6-2 and TRBV6-3, were excluded. Clonal expansion, a later analysis showed, was greater in HLA-associated TCR beta chains than in equally common others. Investigators reported some 150 TCR beta chains as tied to cytomegalovirus. It was only CMV serostatus that was available as immune exposure information.

This chain links TRBV5-8 with TRBJ1-6; D gene uncertain. This receptor was taken from a woman between 18 and 29 years old in good health and CMV-seronegative. Sequencing input: PBMCs. This CDR3 is CASTSDNSPLHF. Here the CDR3 DNA reads TGTGCCAGCACGAGCGATAATTCACCCCTCCACTTT.